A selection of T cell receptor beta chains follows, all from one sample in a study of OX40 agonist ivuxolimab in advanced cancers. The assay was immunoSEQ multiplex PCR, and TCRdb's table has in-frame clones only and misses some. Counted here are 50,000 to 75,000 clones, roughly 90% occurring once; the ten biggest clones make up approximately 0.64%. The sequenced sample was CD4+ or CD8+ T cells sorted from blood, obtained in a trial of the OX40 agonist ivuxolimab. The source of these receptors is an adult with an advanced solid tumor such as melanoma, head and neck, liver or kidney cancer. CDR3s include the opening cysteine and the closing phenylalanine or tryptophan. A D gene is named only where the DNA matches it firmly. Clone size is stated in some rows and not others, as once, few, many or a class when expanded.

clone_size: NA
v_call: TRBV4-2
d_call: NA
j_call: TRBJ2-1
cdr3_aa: CASSLYRGGVNEQFF
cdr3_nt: TGTGCCAGCAGCCTGTATAGGGGGGGGGTCAATGAGCAGTTCTTC

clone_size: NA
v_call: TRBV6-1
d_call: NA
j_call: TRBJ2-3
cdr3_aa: CASSASAITQYF
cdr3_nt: TGTGCCAGCAGTGCCTCCGCTATAACGCAGTATTTT

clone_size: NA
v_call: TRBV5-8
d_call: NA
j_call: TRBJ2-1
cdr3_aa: CASSPANEQFF
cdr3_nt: TGTGCCAGCAGCCCCGCCAATGAGCAGTTCTTC

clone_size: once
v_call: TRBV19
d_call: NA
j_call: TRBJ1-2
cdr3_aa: CASSLGANYGYTF
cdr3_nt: TGTGCCAGTAGTTTAGGGGCGAACTATGGCTACACCTTC

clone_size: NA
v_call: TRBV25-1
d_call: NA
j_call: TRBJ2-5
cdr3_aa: CASSEYRGGETQYF
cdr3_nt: TGTGCCAGCAGTGAATATCGAGGGGGAGAGACCCAGTACTTC

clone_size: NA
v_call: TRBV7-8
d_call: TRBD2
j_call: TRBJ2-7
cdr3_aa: CASSLAVSSYEQYF
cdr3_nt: TGTGCCAGCAGTCTAGCGGTTAGCTCCTACGAGCAGTACTTC

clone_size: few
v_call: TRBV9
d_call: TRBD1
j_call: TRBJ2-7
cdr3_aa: CASSAGQVPSYEQYF
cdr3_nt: TGTGCCAGCAGCGCGGGACAGGTGCCCTCCTACGAGCAGTACTTC

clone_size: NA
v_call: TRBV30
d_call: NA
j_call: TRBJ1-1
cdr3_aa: CAWSVLGNTEAFF
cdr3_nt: TGTGCCTGGAGTGTACTAGGGAACACTGAAGCTTTCTTT

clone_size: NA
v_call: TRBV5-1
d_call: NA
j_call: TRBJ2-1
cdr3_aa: CASSLGSDYNEQFF
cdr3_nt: TGCGCCAGCAGCTTGGGGTCCGACTACAATGAGCAGTTCTTC

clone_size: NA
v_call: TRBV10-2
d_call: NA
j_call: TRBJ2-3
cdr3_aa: CASRKKRDISTDTQYF
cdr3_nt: TGCGCCAGCAGGAAAAAGCGAGACATTAGCACAGATACGCAGTATTTT

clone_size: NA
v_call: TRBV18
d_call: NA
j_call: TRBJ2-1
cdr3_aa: CASSPQGFDEQFF
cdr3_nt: TGTGCCAGCTCACCTCAAGGGTTTGATGAGCAGTTCTTC

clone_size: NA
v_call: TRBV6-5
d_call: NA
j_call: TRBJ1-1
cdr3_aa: CASRDTGTNTEAFF
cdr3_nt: TGTGCCAGCAGGGACACAGGGACCAACACTGAAGCTTTCTTT

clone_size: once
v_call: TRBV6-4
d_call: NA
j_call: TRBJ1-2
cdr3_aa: CASSDRRGQINYGYTF
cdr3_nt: TGTGCCAGCAGTGATCGCCGGGGGCAAATTAACTATGGCTACACCTTC

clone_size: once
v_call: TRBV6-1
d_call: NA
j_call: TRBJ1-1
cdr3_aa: CASSRLGGTEAFF
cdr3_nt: TGTGCCAGCAGCCGCTTGGGGGGCACTGAAGCTTTCTTT

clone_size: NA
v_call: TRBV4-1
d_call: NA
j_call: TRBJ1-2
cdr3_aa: CASSPQGGYGYTF
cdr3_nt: TGCGCCAGCAGCCCACAGGGCGGGTATGGCTACACCTTC

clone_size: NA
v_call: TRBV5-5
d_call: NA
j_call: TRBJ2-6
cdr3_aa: CASSLGADFSGANVLTF
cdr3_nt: TGTGCCAGCAGCTTGGGGGCCGACTTCTCTGGGGCCAACGTCCTGACTTTC

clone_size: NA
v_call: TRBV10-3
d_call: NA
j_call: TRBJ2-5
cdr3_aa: CAISVKQQETQYF
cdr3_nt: TGTGCCATCAGTGTGAAACAGCAAGAGACCCAGTACTTC

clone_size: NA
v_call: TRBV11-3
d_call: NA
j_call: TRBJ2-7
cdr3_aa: CASSPLGWSYEQYF
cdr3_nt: TGTGCCAGCAGCCCCCTGGGCTGGTCCTACGAGCAGTACTTC

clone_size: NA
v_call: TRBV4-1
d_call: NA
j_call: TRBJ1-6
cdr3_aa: CASSPWRGGSPLHF
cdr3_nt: TGCGCCAGCAGCCCGTGGCGGGGCGGTTCACCCCTCCACTTT

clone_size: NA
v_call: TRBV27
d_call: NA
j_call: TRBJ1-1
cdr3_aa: CASSSWGRTEAFF
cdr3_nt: TGTGCCAGCAGTTCCTGGGGGCGGACTGAAGCTTTCTTT

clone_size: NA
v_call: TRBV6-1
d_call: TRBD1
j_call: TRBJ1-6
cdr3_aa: CASSGQGLISPLHF
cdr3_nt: TGTGCCAGCAGTGGACAGGGTTTAATTTCACCCCTCCACTTT

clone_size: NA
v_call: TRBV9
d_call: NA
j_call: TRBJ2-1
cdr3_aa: CASSAQYNEQFF
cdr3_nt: TGTGCCAGCAGCGCACAGTACAATGAGCAGTTCTTC

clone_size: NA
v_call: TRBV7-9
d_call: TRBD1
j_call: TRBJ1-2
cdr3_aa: CASSLLRGQTIYGYTF
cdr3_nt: TGTGCCAGCAGCTTATTGCGGGGACAGACCATCTATGGCTACACCTTC

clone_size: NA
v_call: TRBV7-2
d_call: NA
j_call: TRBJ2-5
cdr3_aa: CASSSEETQYF
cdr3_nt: TGTGCCAGCAGCTCTGAAGAGACCCAGTACTTC

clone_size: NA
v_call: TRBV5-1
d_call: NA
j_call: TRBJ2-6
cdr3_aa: CASSLGRVPGANVLTF
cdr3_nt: TGCGCCAGCAGCTTGGGGAGGGTCCCTGGGGCCAACGTCCTGACTTTC

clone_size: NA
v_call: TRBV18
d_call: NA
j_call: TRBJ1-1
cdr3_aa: CASSPQGVDTEAFF
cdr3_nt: TGTGCCAGCTCACCTCAAGGGGTGGACACTGAAGCTTTCTTT

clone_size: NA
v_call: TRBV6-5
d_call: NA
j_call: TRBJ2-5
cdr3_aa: CASSAPRFDRETQYF
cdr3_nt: TGTGCCAGCAGCGCCCCTCGATTTGACCGCGAGACCCAGTACTTC

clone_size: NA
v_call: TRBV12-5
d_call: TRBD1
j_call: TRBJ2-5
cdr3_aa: CASGLGTGGLETQYF
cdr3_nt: TGTGCTAGTGGTTTGGGGACAGGGGGGTTGGAGACCCAGTACTTC